Below, one T cell receptor beta chain is given with its context. Its specificity is not known. These data belong to a study of shared clonotypes between healthy human individuals. Study results and caveats: The four-donor shared clonotypes exceeded non-shared clonotypes in generation probability, with non-shared ones scoring lower.

Donors, healthy HIV-negative adults, lacked recent acute infections or vaccinations. The table came from immunoSEQ multiplex PCR; TCRdb's copy has only in-frame clones and leaves some out. The sample includes roughly 2.2 million clones, less than 95% of them seen just once. The CDR3 is made up of 15 amino acids. Germline CDR1 KGHSH, CDR2 LQKENI. V shed 5 bases, J shed 4 bases, and the junction held 9 bases outside the gene matches. This rearrangement joins TRBV18 to TRBJ1-1; 8 bases align to TRBD1. Sample: naive CD4+ T cells from PBMCs. As for subset: CD45RA+ positively selected. The TCR was taken from a man aged 18 to 35 in good health. Some clones in this sample may be carry-over from other donors' samples. This CDR3 reads CASSARGLVGTEAFF. As DNA, the CDR3 is TGTGCCAGCTCAGCCAGGGGGCTTGTAGGCACTGAAGCTTTCTTT.